One sample yielded the 31 T cell receptor beta chains listed below, sequenced in a study of control samples from healthy donors and cancer patients (dated by TCRdb to about 2020). The method behind the library was the immunoSEQ multiplex PCR assay. The source is immuneACCESS, and TCRdb retained only in-frame sequences with V and J called. Part of the clones is not carried over; for the studies checked, unresolved V genes explain less than half of this, and the remainder is unexplained. The sample records approximately 90,000 clones, approximately 86% of which are singletons. In total, the top ten clones hold approximately 19% of the sample. The specimen sequenced was blood. The source is a young man in good health.

This clone has only one observation. The rearrangement joins TRBV4-2 to TRBJ1-2; D may be TRBD1 (5 bases). The CDR3 length is 14 residues. The V end lost 0 bases, the J end lost 7 bases, and 12 bases lay between the germline ends. Germline loops: CDR1 LGHNA, CDR2 YNFKEQ. CDR3 protein: CASSQDGQGSGYTF. CDR3 DNA sequence: TGTGCCAGCAGCCAAGATGGGCAGGGAAGTGGCTACACCTTC.

The chain links TRBV7-8 to TRBJ2-2, with a possible D match to TRBD2 (7 bases). In germline, CDR1 is SGHVS, CDR2 FQNEAQ. Trimming pared 0 bases from V and 6 bases from J, leaving 11 bases between. CDR3 length: 15 residues. The CDR3 spells CASSLAGGPPGELFF. CDR3 DNA sequence: TGTGCCAGCAGCTTAGCGGGGGGGCCCCCCGGGGAGCTGTTTTTT.

The chain joins TRBV29-1 to TRBJ2-7, with 9 bases matching TRBD2. The CDR3 length is 14 residues. From germline, CDR1 is SQVTM and CDR2 ANQGSEA. Trimming at V came to 4 bases and at J to 1 base, leaving 5 bases not matched to a gene. Here the CDR3 reads CSVVGLAGSYEQYF. CDR3 bases: TGCAGCGTTGTTGGTCTAGCGGGATCCTACGAGCAGTACTTC.

This clone was detected only a few times. The rearrangement links TRBV5-1 to TRBJ2-1, with no clear D. The CDR3 spans 14 residues. The germline V and J ends were trimmed by 1 base and 6 bases, with 11 bases remaining between them. Per germline, CDR1 SGHRS and CDR2 YFSETQ. CDR3 loop: CASSLFTDSNEQFF. CDR3 bases: TGCGCCAGCAGCTTGTTTACGGATAGCAATGAGCAGTTCTTC.

The gene calls are TRBV6-5 and TRBJ1-1, with 7 bases fitting TRBD1. V was pared by 6 bases and J by 4 bases, with 11 bases of the junction left unmatched. Germline CDR1 is MNHEY and CDR2 is SVGAGI. The CDR3 covers 15 residues. CDR3 coding DNA: TGTGCCAGCAGGTCTACAGGGGCGGCCTTCACTGAAGCTTTCTTT. Its protein is CASRSTGAAFTEAFF.

The J gene is TRBJ1-2, the V gene TRBV28; D is ambiguous. Germline V gives CDR1 MDHEN, CDR2 SYDVKM. V was pared by 3 bases and J by 7 bases, with 6 bases between. The CDR3 is made up of 11 amino acids. This CDR3 is CASSFTRGYTF. The CDR3 DNA is TGTGCCAGCAGTTTTACTCGTGGCTACACCTTC.

V and J are TRBV18 and TRBJ1-1; D unclear. The germline CDR1 and CDR2 sequences are KGHSH and LQKENI. CDR3 size: 15 residues. V was cut by 2 bases and J by 4 bases, with 14 bases left in between. The CDR3 sequence is CASSPSSGFGTEAFF. In nucleotides, the CDR3 is TGTGCCAGCTCACCATCGTCTGGGTTCGGCACTGAAGCTTTCTTT.

The rearrangement joins TRBV6-6 to TRBJ2-7; 7 bases fit TRBD1. From germline, CDR1 is MNHNY and CDR2 SVGAGI (reference sequence). V dropped 7 bases and J dropped 7; count of bases not matched to a gene: 7. The CDR3 is 12 residues long. In nucleotides, the CDR3 is TGTGCCAGCATATCAAACAGGGGTGAGCAGTACTTC. It yields the protein CASISNRGEQYF.

The chain links TRBV7-2 to TRBJ2-7, with 9 bases fitting TRBD2. The CDR3 has 15 residues. V dropped 2 bases and J dropped 3; count of bases not matched to a gene: 5. Per the germline V gene, CDR1 is SGHTA and CDR2 is FQGNSA. CDR3: CASSLTGLASYEQYF. CDR3 coding DNA: TGTGCCAGCAGCTTAACCGGACTAGCGAGCTACGAGCAGTACTTC.

J is TRBJ2-7 and V is TRBV5-3, with 7 bases fitting TRBD1. TRBV5-3 is an ORF; its function is uncertain. The ends lost 0 bases at V and 3 bases at J; junction bases unmatched: 6. The CDR3 loop spans 15 amino acids. This chain's CDR3 is CARSLGGQADYEQYF. In nucleotides, the CDR3 is TGTGCCAGAAGCTTGGGCGGACAGGCGGACTACGAGCAGTACTTC.

The chain uses TRBV16 and TRBJ1-5; no clear D. From germline, CDR1 is KGHSY and CDR2 FQNENV. The V gene lost 0 bases and the J gene lost 4 bases, with 4 bases spanning the gap. This CDR3 is built from 13 residues. CDR3 in DNA: TGTGCCAGCAGCCAATCTAGGAATCAGCCCCAGCATTTT. Residues: CASSQSRNQPQHF.

This chain joins TRBV2 and TRBJ1-6; 10 nucleotides match TRBD1. The CDR3 is 14 amino acids. Germline V CDR1 and CDR2: SNHLY, FYNNEI. The V gene end was trimmed by 8 bases and the J gene end by 9 bases; junction bases not matched to a gene: 7. The CDR3: CASGQDRGASPLHF. For the CDR3, the DNA is TGTGCCAGCGGACAGGACAGGGGGGCTTCACCCCTCCACTTT.

The chain combines TRBV28 with TRBJ2-3; D is uncertain. Trimming left V 3 bases short and J 4 bases short, with 11 bases between. Germline-derived CDR1 and CDR2 are MDHEN and SYDVKM. There are 14 residues in the CDR3. CDR3 sequence reads: CASSFHSRADTQYF. The CDR3 DNA reads TGTGCCAGCAGTTTTCACAGTAGAGCAGATACGCAGTATTTT.

This clone was seen more than once but under ten times. V gene TRBV18 combines with J gene TRBJ1-1; D is unclear. V was trimmed by 4 bases and J by 5 bases, leaving 14 bases between them. Per germline, CDR1 KGHSH and CDR2 LQKENI. This CDR3 region has 14 residues. CDR3 residues: CASSRNSDGTEAFF. DNA for the CDR3: TGTGCCAGCTCACGGAACTCCGATGGAACTGAAGCTTTCTTT.

The J gene is TRBJ1-1, the V gene TRBV12-3 or TRBV12-4, with D unresolved. V was shortened by 6 bases and J by 4 bases, with 6 bases between the two germline ends. The CDR3 is 11 amino acids. CDR3 loop: CASRLSTEAFF. The CDR3 region has the DNA TGTGCCAGCAGACTCAGCACTGAAGCTTTCTTT.

The rearrangement links TRBV30 to TRBJ1-1, with D possibly being TRBD1 (5 bases). V lost 3 bases, J lost 4 bases, and 9 bases lay in between. This CDR3 is built from 12 residues. Looked up from germline, CDR1 is GTSNPN and CDR2 is SVGIG (reference sequence). The CDR3 nucleotides read TGTGCCTGGAGGCGGGACCCCACTGAAGCTTTCTTT. It specifies CAWRRDPTEAFF.

The rearrangement uses TRBV3-1 (or the pseudogene TRBV3-2) and TRBJ1-5; D remains ambiguous. This CDR3 has 12 amino acids. Germline loops: CDR1 LGHDT, CDR2 YNNKEL (reference sequence). Trimming took 5 bases from V and 9 from J, leaving 11 bases between them. CDR3 amino acids: CASSDGSGPQHF. CDR3 DNA sequence: TGTGCCAGCAGCGACGGGTCCGGGCCCCAGCATTTT.

V and J are TRBV27 and TRBJ1-6, with D maybe TRBD1 (6 bases). CDR1 MNHEY and CDR2 SMNVEV come from the germline V gene (reference sequence). The CDR3 has 17 residues. Trimming removed 3 bases at V and 0 bases at J, with 12 bases between. CDR3 protein: CASSFKTGSSYNSPLHF. CDR3 DNA: TGTGCCAGCAGTTTCAAGACAGGCAGCTCCTATAATTCACCCCTCCACTTT.

The rearrangement joins TRBV7-9 to TRBJ2-7; tentative D call: TRBD1 (6 bases). This CDR3 contains 14 residues. The ends were cut back, 5 bases at V and 3 bases at J, with 14 bases in the middle. The V gene's germline CDR1 is SEHNR and CDR2 FQNEAQ (reference sequence). DNA of the CDR3: TGTGCCAGCAGCCGACAAGCGGACAGCTACGAGCAGTACTTC. Translation gives CASSRQADSYEQYF.

V is TRBV2 and J is TRBJ1-1; D gene ambiguous. There are 12 residues in the CDR3. Germline V CDR1 and CDR2: SNHLY, FYNNEI. V was cut by 1 base and J by 1 base, with 1 base left in between. DNA for the CDR3: TGTGCCAGCAGTGAAGGGAACACTGAAGCTTTCTTT. This codes for CASSEGNTEAFF.

The chain recombines TRBV6-5 with TRBJ2-1; 12 bases match TRBD2. In germline, CDR1 is MNHEY, CDR2 SVGAGI. The junction had 6 bases not matched to a gene; V was cut back by 6 bases and J by 9 bases. The CDR3 loop spans 14 amino acids. CDR3 residues: CASSLLAGGGEQFF. In DNA form, the CDR3 reads TGTGCCAGCAGCCTACTAGCGGGGGGAGGTGAGCAGTTCTTC.

The V call is TRBV5-1, the J call TRBJ2-3, with D possibly being TRBD2 (6 bases). Germline V gives CDR1 SGHRS, CDR2 YFSETQ. V lost 5 bases to trimming and J lost 0 bases, with 13 bases between them. This CDR3 region has 15 residues. The chain's CDR3 is CASRDYLQSTDTQYF. The CDR3 DNA follows: TGCGCCAGCAGGGACTACCTACAGAGCACAGATACGCAGTATTTT.

The gene calls are TRBV6-1 and TRBJ2-6; D remains unclear. CDR3 size: 18 residues. Trimming removed 1 base at V and 0 bases at J, with 13 bases between. Germline loops: CDR1 MNHNS, CDR2 SASEGT. This chain's CDR3 is CASSEVNTVLSGANVLTF. The CDR3 DNA is TGTGCCAGCAGTGAAGTGAACACAGTCCTCTCTGGGGCCAACGTCCTGACTTTC.

This chain joins TRBV12-5 and TRBJ2-1, with TRBD2 matching over 10 bases. CDR3 length: 16 residues. Unmatched junction bases numbered 5, after V lost 0 bases and J lost 6 bases. CDR1 and CDR2 (germline): LGHNT, FRNRAP. The CDR3 protein is CASGLVPLAGVNEQFF. In DNA form, the CDR3 reads TGTGCTAGTGGTTTGGTACCGCTAGCGGGAGTCAATGAGCAGTTCTTC.

The rearrangement uses TRBV7-8 and TRBJ2-7; TRBD1 aligns across 8 bases. Germline V gene lookup returns CDR1 SGHVS and CDR2 FQNEAQ. The ends lost 1 base at V and 2 bases at J; junction bases unmatched: 4. The CDR3 is 15 residues long. Here the CDR3 reads CASSLGQGRAYEQYF. The CDR3 DNA sequence: TGTGCCAGCAGCTTAGGACAGGGGAGAGCCTACGAGCAGTACTTC. The full variable domain, rest sourced from reference TRBV7-8 and TRBJ2-7, is GAGVSQSPRYKVAKRGQDVALRCDPISGHVSLFWYQQALGQGPEFLTYFQNEAQLDKSGLPSDRFFAERPEGSVSTLKIQRTQQEDSAVYLCASSLGQGRAYEQYFGPGTRLTVT.

V is TRBV2 and J is TRBJ2-7; TRBD2 is a possible D gene (5 bases). Between the trimmed V and J ends, which lost 7 bases and 4 bases, there was a span of 11 bases. The germline V gene has CDR1 SNHLY and CDR2 FYNNEI. This CDR3 comprises 12 residues. The chain's CDR3 is CASKAGQYEQYF. CDR3 nucleotide sequence: TGTGCCAGCAAGGCGGGCCAGTACGAGCAGTACTTC.

CDR3 nucleotide sequence: TGTGCCAGTAGTATCGGGCTGGGGACAGATACGCAGTATTTT. Amino acid sequence: CASSIGLGTDTQYF. The chain recombines TRBV19 with TRBJ2-3, with D uncertain. V lost 3 bases, J lost 3 bases, and 10 bases lay in between. The CDR3 runs to 14 residues. Per germline, CDR1 LNHDA and CDR2 SQIVND (reference sequence).

This sequence joins TRBV6-5 and TRBJ1-6; 7 nucleotides match TRBD1. Germline loops: CDR1 MNHEY, CDR2 SVGAGI. This CDR3 is 14 amino acids long. The ends lost 6 bases at V and 7 bases at J; junction bases unmatched: 6. The CDR3 is CASRVGQQNSPLHF. The CDR3 DNA is TGTGCCAGCAGGGTGGGACAGCAGAATTCACCCCTCCACTTT.

The J gene is TRBJ1-2, the V gene TRBV15; no reliable D call. The CDR3 consists of 15 residues. Trimming took 1 base from V and 0 from J, leaving 9 bases between them. Germline CDR1 and CDR2: LNHNV and YYDKDF (reference sequence). In nucleotides, the CDR3 is TGTGCCACCAGCAGAGGTAACGGAGCTAACTATGGCTACACCTTC. It specifies CATSRGNGANYGYTF.

This clone occurred many times. CDR3 bases: TGTGCCAGCAGCTTAGCGCCTAGGGGTGGGAACTATGGCTACACCTTC. It encodes CASSLAPRGGNYGYTF. The J gene is TRBJ1-2, the V gene TRBV7-8; a weak D match, TRBD1 (5 bases). Germline V lookup: CDR1 SGHVS, CDR2 FQNEAQ. V dropped 0 bases and J dropped 2 bases, with 13 bases sitting between them. The CDR3 covers 16 residues.

The chain is built from TRBV28 and TRBJ1-4; D may be TRBD1 (5 bases). CDR3 length: 14 residues. The germline V gene encodes CDR1 MDHEN and CDR2 SYDVKM. V lost 2 bases and J 5 bases, leaving 9 bases between the germline ends. CDR3 loop: CASSLIGVNEKLFF. CDR3 nucleotides: TGTGCCAGCAGTTTAATAGGGGTCAATGAAAAACTGTTTTTT.